The rows below give T cell receptor beta chains drawn from one sample of a study of blood T cell repertoires in COVID-19. Repertoires were generated with immunoSEQ multiplex PCR, while TCRdb's copy carries only in-frame clones and drops some. The table includes roughly 52,000 clones, roughly four fifths detected once. The sequencing input was peripheral blood. All receptors come from a human donor in a cohort sampled during active or convalescent COVID-19. Both conserved end residues are part of each CDR3. A D gene is named only where the DNA matches it firmly. Size is omitted from some rows. Given values are once, few, many or a class for expanded clones.

clone size: NA; J gene: TRBJ1-3; V gene: TRBV5-6; D gene: NA; CDR3 DNA: TGTGCCAGCAGCTTGATATCAGGGAAAGGAAACACCATATATTTT; CDR3 protein: CASSLISGKGNTIYF
clone size: NA; J gene: TRBJ2-5; V gene: TRBV4-3; D gene: NA; CDR3 DNA: TGCGCCAGCAGCCACGCGAGAGGACTCTTGGGGGGACAAGAGACCCAGTACTTC; CDR3 protein: CASSHARGLLGGQETQYF
clone size: once; J gene: TRBJ1-6; V gene: TRBV20-1; D gene: TRBD1; CDR3 DNA: TGCAGTGCTAGTGTGGAGGGGGCATGGAATTCACCCCTCCACTTT; CDR3 protein: CSASVEGAWNSPLHF
clone size: NA; J gene: TRBJ1-5; V gene: TRBV19; D gene: NA; CDR3 DNA: TGTGCCAGTAGTATTTGGGAGGGTCCCCAGCCCCAGCATTTT; CDR3 protein: CASSIWEGPQPQHF
clone size: NA; J gene: TRBJ2-3; V gene: TRBV7-3; D gene: NA; CDR3 DNA: TGTGCCAGTCCTCTTTGCGGGCCAGATACGCAGTATTTT; CDR3 protein: CASPLCGPDTQYF
clone size: once; J gene: TRBJ2-7; V gene: TRBV29-1; D gene: TRBD2; CDR3 DNA: TGCAGCGTATCTAGCGGGGGGGCCTACGAGCAGTACTTC; CDR3 protein: CSVSSGGAYEQYF
clone size: NA; J gene: TRBJ2-7; V gene: TRBV5-1; D gene: NA; CDR3 DNA: TGCGCGAACACGCGGGCCCCCGCTGAGCAGTACTTC; CDR3 protein: CANTRAPAEQYF
clone size: NA; J gene: TRBJ2-1; V gene: TRBV5-4; D gene: TRBD1; CDR3 DNA: TGTGCCAGCAGCTTACAGGGGGCAAGTAATGAGCAGTTCTTC; CDR3 protein: CASSLQGASNEQFF
clone size: NA; J gene: TRBJ1-1; V gene: TRBV6-5; D gene: TRBD1; CDR3 DNA: TGTGCCAGCAGCCAACAGGGGGATGAAGCTTTCTTT; CDR3 protein: CASSQQGDEAFF
clone size: NA; J gene: TRBJ2-2; V gene: TRBV3-1/TRBV3-2; D gene: TRBD2; CDR3 DNA: TGTGCCAGCAGCCAAGCTGCTAGCGGGGGGCCATTGAACACCGGGGAGCTGTTTTTT; CDR3 protein: CASSQAASGGPLNTGELFF
clone size: NA; J gene: TRBJ2-3; V gene: TRBV10-3; D gene: TRBD1; CDR3 DNA: TGTGCCATCACCAATGGACAGGGCACAGATACGCAGTATTTT; CDR3 protein: CAITNGQGTDTQYF